This T cell receptor beta chain is drawn from a study of T cell repertoires in ileal Crohn's disease. Study information: Thiopurines (approximately ten) or anti-TNF agents (around 17) were given postoperatively to about half.

V lost 4 bases to trimming and J lost 0 bases; unmatched junction nucleotides: 5. This CDR3 spans 16 amino acids. Germline values: CDR1 SGHNT, CDR2 YENEEA. The table came from immunoSEQ multiplex PCR; TCRdb's copy has only in-frame clones and leaves some out. The table lists 6,000 to 7,500 clones, roughly 76% of them singletons. The chain employs TRBV11-3 and TRBJ2-2; 7 nucleotides match TRBD1. The sequenced sample consisted of ileal tissue. This sequence originates from an adult with Crohn's disease. CDR3 region: CASSSLDRANTGELFF. CDR3 bases: TGTGCCAGCAGCTCGCTCGACAGGGCGAACACCGGGGAGCTGTTTTTT.